One and the same sample provided the 28 T cell receptor beta chains below, sequenced in a study of shared clonotypes between healthy human individuals. Using immunoSEQ multiplex PCR, the repertoire was profiled, and TCRdb retains in-frame clones only, with some absent. The data show over a million clones, with approximately 68% seen just once and 1.5% held by the top ten. The sequencing sample was made of memory CD4+ T cells sorted from blood. The subset is: CD45RA-negative fraction. The receptors were gathered from a young man in good health.

The chain combines TRBV9 with TRBJ2-5, with D possibly TRBD1 on 7 matching bases. Germline CDR1 reads SGDLS; CDR2 reads YYNGEE. Trimming removed 4 bases from V and 4 bases from J, with 11 bases in between. This CDR3 comprises 13 residues. The CDR3 DNA reads as TGTGCCAGCAGCCACCAGGGGGGAGAGACCCAGTACTTC. As protein: CASSHQGGETQYF. Full variable domain (missing parts from reference TRBV9 and TRBJ2-5): DSGVTQTPKHLITATGQRVTLRCSPRSGDLSVYWYQQSLDQGLQFLIQYYNGEERAKGNILERFSAQQFPDLHSELNLSSLELGDSALYFCASSHQGGETQYFGPGTRLLVL.

The genes are TRBV11-3 and TRBJ2-1, with TRBD2 identical over 8 bases. The CDR3 has 14 amino acids. Germline assignment: CDR1 SGHNT and CDR2 YENEEA. V lost 5 bases to trimming and J lost 8 bases; unmatched junction nucleotides: 8. The CDR3 loop reads CASSRGGPQDEQFF. The CDR3 DNA follows: TGTGCCAGCAGCCGGGGGGGGCCCCAGGATGAGCAGTTCTTC.

This clone was found once. The rearrangement uses TRBV7-8 and TRBJ2-2; tentatively, D is TRBD1 or TRBD2 (6 bases each). The CDR3 is 17 residues long. V gave up 5 bases and J gave up 6 bases, with 22 bases separating them. The germline CDR1 and CDR2 sequences are SGHVS and FQNEAQ. The CDR3 nucleotides read TGTGCCAGCAGCGCTAGGGGGGAGTTGTCGGCCCCCGGGGAGCTGTTTTTT. Its translation: CASSARGELSAPGELFF.

The chain carries TRBV29-1 and TRBJ2-3, with 9 positions matching TRBD2. CDR1 SQVTM and CDR2 ANQGSEA come from the germline V gene. The CDR3 extends over 15 amino acids. The trim removed 3 bases at V and 1 base at J, leaving 5 bases unmatched. The CDR3 sequence is CSVDGVAGGTDTQYF. CDR3 nucleotide sequence: TGCAGCGTTGATGGAGTAGCGGGGGGCACAGATACGCAGTATTTT.

The table lists this clone with a few counts. The chain joins TRBV11-2 to TRBJ2-7; D not resolved. The ends were cut back, 5 bases at V and 3 bases at J, with 11 bases in the middle. The V gene's germline CDR1 is SGHAT and CDR2 FQNNGV. CDR3 size: 13 residues. DNA for the CDR3: TGTGCCAGCAGCCCCCAATTGGGCTACGAGCAGTACTTC. It yields the protein CASSPQLGYEQYF.

The chain carries TRBV21-1 and TRBJ1-1. TRBV21-1 is a known pseudogene. The CDR3 covers 14 residues. Here the CDR3 reads CASSKKRDFTEAFF. The CDR3 DNA reads TGTGCCAGCAGCAAAAAGAGGGATTTCACTGAAGCTTTCTTT.

The chain links TRBV6-1 to TRBJ1-3; the D is unclear. V lost 2 bases to trimming and J lost 2 bases, with 10 bases between them. CDR1 and CDR2 from the germline V gene are MNHNS and SASEGT. The CDR3 sequence is 15 residues long. The CDR3 coding sequence is TGTGCCAGCAGTGAATGGGAGACCCCTGGAAACACCATATATTTT. Protein sequence: CASSEWETPGNTIYF.

This clone came up many times. The rearrangement joins TRBV5-4 to TRBJ2-3; D might be TRBD2 (6 bases). Germline CDR1 and CDR2: SGHNT and YYREEE (reference sequence). The CDR3 runs to 15 residues. The V end lost 4 bases, the J end lost 4 bases, and 16 bases lay between the germline ends. CDR3 protein: CASSPGLAKADTQYF. Here the CDR3 DNA reads TGTGCCAGCAGCCCCGGGCTAGCGAAGGCAGATACGCAGTATTTT.

The gene calls are TRBV10-2 and TRBJ2-2; D is unresolved. This CDR3 spans 17 amino acids. CDR1 is WSHSY, CDR2 SAAADI, per germline. V was shortened by 5 bases and J by 2 bases, with 18 bases between the two germline ends. The CDR3 DNA sequence: TGCGCCAGCAGTCCACAAGACGAGCGTCCTAACACCGGGGAGCTGTTTTTT. Translated: CASSPQDERPNTGELFF.

This chain uses TRBV30 with TRBJ1-1; the D is unclear. Trimming removed 6 bases from V and 0 bases from J, with 11 bases in between. Germline V gene data show CDR1 as GTSNPN and CDR2 as SVGIG (reference sequence). The CDR3 extends over 13 amino acids. CDR3 in DNA: TGTGCCTGTAAGCCGTCCCTGAACACTGAAGCTTTCTTT. Protein: CACKPSLNTEAFF. Full variable domain (missing parts from reference TRBV30 and TRBJ1-1): SQTIHQWPATLVQPVGSPLSLECTVEGTSNPNLYWYRQAAGRGLQLLFYSVGIGQISSEVPQNLSASRPQDRQFILSSKKLLLSDSGFYLCACKPSLNTEAFFGQGTRLTVV.

This chain uses TRBV7-9 with TRBJ2-3; no reliable D call. Germline-derived CDR1 and CDR2 are SEHNR and FQNEAQ (reference sequence). V lost 4 bases and J lost 2, with 10 bases in between. The CDR3 spans 14 residues. This CDR3 reads CASSSAYTTDTQYF. The CDR3 nucleotides read TGTGCCAGCAGCTCCGCCTACACCACAGATACGCAGTATTTT.

The chain's CDR3 is CASSSGPQPTIYF. CDR3 in DNA: TGTGCCAGCAGCTCCGGGCCGCAGCCCACCATATATTTT. The J gene is TRBJ1-3, the V gene TRBV7-9, with D unresolved. There are 13 residues in the CDR3. The V end lost 4 bases, the J end lost 9 bases, and 13 bases lay between the germline ends. From germline, CDR1 is SEHNR and CDR2 FQNEAQ (reference sequence). The full variable domain, with the rest looked up from reference TRBV7-9 and TRBJ1-3, is DTGVSQNPRHKITKRGQNVTFRCDPISEHNRLYWYRQTLGQGPEFLTYFQNEAQLEKSRLLSDRFSAERPKGSFSTLEIQRTEQGDSAMYLCASSSGPQPTIYFGEGSWLTVV.

This clone was observed once. The chain employs TRBV27 and TRBJ2-3; 10 bases are a match to TRBD2. The CDR3 has 18 amino acids. The germline V gene encodes CDR1 MNHEY and CDR2 SMNVEV (reference sequence). The ends lost 6 bases at V and 2 bases at J; junction bases unmatched: 14. The CDR3 region is CASRPTGLAGGPTDTQYF. The CDR3 DNA sequence: TGTGCCAGCAGACCTACGGGATTAGCGGGGGGCCCCACAGATACGCAGTATTTT.

This chain joins TRBV6-5 and TRBJ1-2, with D perhaps TRBD1 (5 bases). CDR1 and CDR2 (germline): MNHEY, SVGAGI. Trimming left V 7 bases short and J 4 bases short, with 13 bases between. This CDR3 region has 13 residues. The CDR3 DNA follows: TGTGCCAGCACGTCCCAGGGCCTCTATGGCTACACCTTC. Residues: CASTSQGLYGYTF.

This clone was seen just once. This chain uses TRBV18 with TRBJ2-7; D is uncertain. The CDR3 runs to 12 residues. V was trimmed by 5 bases and J by 4 bases, leaving 9 bases between them. Germline CDR1 and CDR2: KGHSH and LQKENI. CDR3 nucleotides: TGTGCCAGCTCAGTCACAGATTACGAGCAGTACTTC. Translation: CASSVTDYEQYF.

This clone was recorded only once. The rearrangement joins TRBV4-1 to TRBJ1-4, with TRBD1 as a possible D gene (5 bases). V was shortened by 0 bases and J by 3 bases, with 8 bases between the two germline ends. Germline V gene lookup returns CDR1 MGHRA and CDR2 YSYEKL. The CDR3 has 15 residues. The CDR3 is CASSQDPGANEKLFF. The CDR3 region has the DNA TGCGCCAGCAGCCAAGATCCGGGGGCTAATGAAAAACTGTTTTTT.

The V call is TRBV5-1, the J call TRBJ2-2, with 7 positions matching TRBD2. CDR3 length equals 16 residues. Germline lookup yields CDR1 SGHRS and CDR2 YFSETQ. J was trimmed by 1 base and V by 4 bases; bases with no gene match: 7. This CDR3 reads CASSPSGLLNTGELFF. In nucleotides, the CDR3 is TGCGCCAGCAGCCCTAGCGGACTCTTGAACACCGGGGAGCTGTTTTTT.

The sample holds one count of this clone. The chain links TRBV6-5 to TRBJ1-4; D unclear. Germline V gives CDR1 MNHEY, CDR2 SVGAGI. This CDR3 has 13 amino acids. The germline V and J ends were trimmed by 6 bases and 2 bases, with 7 bases remaining between them. The CDR3 here is CASRGPTNEKLFF. The CDR3 coding sequence is TGTGCCAGCAGAGGGCCTACTAATGAAAAACTGTTTTTT.

This clone was seen just once. This sequence joins TRBV6-5 and TRBJ1-6; the D is unclear. Germline V gene lookup returns CDR1 MNHEY and CDR2 SVGAGI. Deletions cut 3 bases from V and 4 bases from J, with 4 bases between. The CDR3 length is 13 residues. CDR3 sequence: CASSYFYNSPLHF. The CDR3 nucleotides are TGTGCCAGCAGTTATTTTTATAATTCACCCCTCCACTTT.

This chain connects TRBV6-1 to TRBJ2-7, with TRBD1 identical over 10 bases. After removal of 8 bases from V and 0 bases from J, the junction contained 7 bases not matched to a gene. The CDR3 contains 15 residues. The germline gives CDR1 MNHNS, CDR2 SASEGT. In nucleotides, the CDR3 is TGTGCCAGCCGACAGGGACAGGGGATCTCCTACGAGCAGTACTTC. As protein: CASRQGQGISYEQYF.

This clone has only one observation. Other DNA sequences in this sample translate to the same CDR3. The chain couples TRBV5-1 to TRBJ2-3, with 10 bases lining up with TRBD1. Trimming at V came to 4 bases and at J to 3 bases, leaving 2 bases not matched to a gene. Germline values: CDR1 SGHRS, CDR2 YFSETQ. This CDR3 is built from 14 residues. CDR3 protein: CASSKGQGTDTQYF. CDR3 in DNA: TGCGCCAGCAGCAAGGGACAGGGGACAGATACGCAGTATTTT.

The V call is TRBV11-2, the J call TRBJ2-1; D remains unclear. The CDR3 runs 15 residues. Germline V gives CDR1 SGHAT, CDR2 FQNNGV. V gave up 7 bases and J gave up 8 bases, with 21 bases separating them. CDR3 sequence: CASTPPLPLYDEQFF. CDR3 nucleotide sequence: TGTGCCAGCACCCCGCCCCTACCCCTTTACGATGAGCAGTTCTTC. The variable domain in full, with the rest retrieved from reference TRBV11-2 and TRBJ2-1, is EAGVAQSPRYKIIEKRQSVAFWCNPISGHATLYWYQQILGQGPKLLIQFQNNGVVDDSQLPKDRFSAERLKGVDSTLKIQPAKLEDSAVYLCASTPPLPLYDEQFFGPGTRLTVL.

The rearrangement links TRBV11-2 to TRBJ2-7, with 13 positions matching TRBD2. This CDR3 has 15 residues. The V gene end was trimmed by 5 bases and the J gene end by 4 bases; junction bases not matched to a gene: 5. Per germline, CDR1 SGHAT and CDR2 FQNNGV. The CDR3 sequence: CASSSRLAGGYEQYF. The CDR3 DNA reads as TGTGCCAGCAGCAGCAGACTAGCGGGAGGTTACGAGCAGTACTTC. The full variable domain, completed using reference TRBV11-2 and TRBJ2-7, is EAGVAQSPRYKIIEKRQSVAFWCNPISGHATLYWYQQILGQGPKLLIQFQNNGVVDDSQLPKDRFSAERLKGVDSTLKIQPAKLEDSAVYLCASSSRLAGGYEQYFGPGTRLTVT.

This clone is a singleton in its sample. The CDR3 is CASRPGKNNQPQHF. As DNA, the CDR3 is TGTGCCAGCAGACCGGGGAAAAACAATCAGCCCCAGCATTTT. The chain employs TRBV28 and TRBJ1-5; D gene uncertain. The CDR3 has 14 amino acids. Germline CDR1 reads MDHEN; CDR2 reads SYDVKM. Deletions cut 6 bases from V and 3 bases from J, with 12 bases between.

The chain has TRBV19 and TRBJ1-4; tentative D call: TRBD1 (5 bases). Deletions cut 3 bases from V and 8 bases from J, with 13 bases between. This CDR3 has 14 residues. CDR1 and CDR2 from the germline V gene are LNHDA and SQIVND (reference sequence). The CDR3 sequence: CASSIGAAAEKLFF. The CDR3 bases are TGTGCCAGTAGTATTGGGGCAGCTGCGGAAAAACTGTTTTTT.

This clone is a singleton in its sample. The rearrangement links TRBV5-4 to TRBJ2-5; TRBD2 aligns across 11 bases. Germline trimming cut 4 bases from V and 5 bases from J; bases unmatched to any gene: 10. CDR1 is SGHNT, CDR2 YYREEE, per germline (reference sequence). This CDR3 region has 16 residues. This chain's CDR3 is CASSGISGGAGETQYF. The CDR3 DNA reads as TGTGCCAGCAGCGGCATTAGCGGGGGGGCCGGGGAGACCCAGTACTTC.

This clone was seen a few times. The chain's CDR3 is CASSIQGGSYEQYF. The CDR3 DNA sequence: TGTGCCAGCAGCATTCAGGGTGGATCCTACGAGCAGTACTTC. The rearrangement uses TRBV7-9 and TRBJ2-7; perhaps TRBD1 as D (5 bases). V lost 5 bases, J lost 1 base, and 12 bases lay in between. Germline CDR1 reads SEHNR; CDR2 reads FQNEAQ (reference sequence). The CDR3 length is 14 residues.

This clone was detected a few times. The V and J genes are TRBV19 and TRBJ1-2; no clear D. V was trimmed by 5 bases and J by 3 bases, leaving 13 bases between them. The CDR3 loop spans 14 amino acids. Germline V CDR1 and CDR2: LNHDA, SQIVND (reference sequence). As DNA, the CDR3 is TGTGCCAGTAGTCGGGAGGGATTGGACTATGGCTACACCTTC. Translation gives CASSREGLDYGYTF.